Below, 23 T cell receptor beta chains from the same sample are listed, as sequenced in a study of beta chain features in type 1 diabetes. The entirety of the isolated RNA underwent reverse transcription, so expressed TCRB transcripts were sequenced. The assay was immunoSEQ multiplex PCR, and TCRdb's table has in-frame clones only and misses some. The repertoire holds under 300,000 clones, with more than 15% as singletons. Study conclusions and caveats: Shorter TCRB CDR3s, moderately but significantly so, were found in Type 1 diabetes patients in all four CD4+ subsets.

These receptors have no known antigen. The sequenced sample was naive CD4+ T cells from blood. The receptor source for this set is a man aged 30 to 45 with type 1 diabetes.

The gene calls are TRBV9 and TRBJ1-4; the D gene is possibly TRBD1 (5 bases). Germline V gene data show CDR1 as SGDLS and CDR2 as YYNGEE. This CDR3 comprises 15 residues. The V end lost 2 bases, the J end lost 3 bases, and 11 bases lay between the germline ends. DNA for the CDR3: TGTGCCAGCAGCGTCTCCGGGACCTCTAATGAAAAACTGTTTTTT. As protein: CASSVSGTSNEKLFF. The complete variable domain, with remaining parts taken from reference TRBV9 and TRBJ1-4, reads DSGVTQTPKHLITATGQRVTLRCSPRSGDLSVYWYQQSLDQGLQFLIQYYNGEERAKGNILERFSAQQFPDLHSELNLSSLELGDSALYFCASSVSGTSNEKLFFGSGTQLSVL.

The V gene is TRBV27, the J gene TRBJ2-7; D tentatively fits TRBD1 or TRBD2 (5 bases each). Germline lookup yields CDR1 MNHEY and CDR2 SMNVEV (reference sequence). This CDR3 is built from 13 residues. Trimming removed 9 bases from V and 3 bases from J, with 15 bases in between. CDR3 amino acids: CASRRTPNYEQYF. Written as DNA, the CDR3 is TGTGCCAGTCGGAGGACACCAAACTACGAGCAGTACTTC.

V gene TRBV9 combines with J gene TRBJ2-1; 7 positions agree with TRBD2. Germline loops: CDR1 SGDLS, CDR2 YYNGEE. The CDR3 loop spans 13 amino acids. After removal of 4 bases from V and 7 bases from J, the junction contained 5 bases not matched to a gene. The CDR3 here is CASSSLGGNEQFF. CDR3 sequence (DNA): TGTGCCAGCAGCTCCCTGGGGGGGAATGAGCAGTTCTTC.

CDR3 loop: CASSSRTSDADTQYF. In DNA form, the CDR3 reads TGTGCCAGCAGCTCCCGGACTAGCGACGCAGATACGCAGTATTTT. V usage is TRBV5-4 and J usage is TRBJ2-3; 9 positions agree with TRBD2. Losses at the gene ends were 3 bases for V and 4 bases for J; bases not matched to a gene: 6. This CDR3 region has 15 residues. The V gene's germline CDR1 is SGHNT and CDR2 YYREEE (reference sequence).

In this sample, this clone turned up once. The chain carries TRBV14 and TRBJ2-4; maybe TRBD2 (6 bases). CDR1 and CDR2 (germline): SGHDN, FVKESK. This CDR3 is 14 amino acids long. V gave up 4 bases and J gave up 7 bases, with 14 bases separating them. In nucleotides, the CDR3 is TGTGCCAGCAGCCGTGGCGGGGTGCGGAACATTCAGTACTTC. As protein: CASSRGGVRNIQYF.

The chain is built from TRBV30 and TRBJ2-1; the match to TRBD1 covers 10 bases. The CDR3 runs 13 residues. Germline lookup yields CDR1 GTSNPN and CDR2 SVGIG (reference sequence). The V segment lost 3 bases and the J segment 15 bases; nucleotides outside the gene matches: 11. CDR3 residues: CAWSYPGQGRSFF. CDR3 bases: TGTGCCTGGAGCTATCCGGGACAGGGGCGTTCGTTCTTC.

This clone was detected a few times. The chain carries TRBV5-4 and TRBJ2-1; 11 nucleotides agree with TRBD2. CDR3 length: 15 residues. Germline values: CDR1 SGHNT, CDR2 YYREEE (reference sequence). V shed 0 bases, J shed 8 bases, and the junction held 4 bases outside the gene matches. The CDR3 DNA sequence: TGTGCCAGCAGCTTGGCTAGCGGGAGGAGCGATGAGCAGTTCTTC. This gives the protein CASSLASGRSDEQFF.

A few counts support this clone. The chain uses TRBV30 and TRBJ1-5, with TRBD1 identical over 8 bases. The CDR3 covers 14 residues. Germline loops: CDR1 GTSNPN, CDR2 SVGIG (reference sequence). After removal of 2 bases from V and 6 bases from J, the junction contained 6 bases not matched to a gene. CDR3 sequence reads: CAWSLGQAGQPQHF. The DNA for the CDR3 is TGTGCCTGGAGTTTGGGACAGGCAGGTCAGCCCCAGCATTTT.

The rearrangement joins TRBV30 to TRBJ2-6, with D unresolved. The V end was cut by 3 bases, the J end by 2 bases, with 5 bases between. Germline CDR1 reads GTSNPN; CDR2 reads SVGIG (reference sequence). The CDR3 extends over 13 amino acids. CDR3: CAWRETGANVLTF. Written as DNA, the CDR3 is TGTGCCTGGAGGGAAACTGGGGCCAACGTCCTGACTTTC.

This chain joins TRBV9 and TRBJ2-7; D gene uncertain. Germline V lookup: CDR1 SGDLS, CDR2 YYNGEE. V lost 0 bases to trimming and J lost 3 bases, with 7 bases between them. This CDR3 region has 13 residues. CDR3 bases: TGTGCCAGCAGCGTAGGACTGAGCTACGAGCAGTACTTC. As protein: CASSVGLSYEQYF.

This clone turned up a few times. The chain couples TRBV7-2 to TRBJ2-5; TRBD2 matches at 11 bases. CDR3 length equals 16 residues. V lost 0 bases and J lost 6; bases outside the gene matches: 6. CDR1 SGHTA and CDR2 FQGNSA come from the germline V gene. The CDR3 DNA is TGTGCCAGCAGCTTAGCTACTAGCGGGAGCACTAAGACCCAGTACTTC. It is translated as CASSLATSGSTKTQYF. Full variable domain (outside the CDR3, taken from reference TRBV7-2 and TRBJ2-5): GAGVSQSPSNKVTEKGKDVELRCDPISGHTALYWYRQSLGQGLEFLIYFQGNSAPDKSGLPSDRFSAERTGGSVSTLTIQRTQQEDSAVYLCASSLATSGSTKTQYFGPGTRLLVL.

As regards this clone: The sample has other DNA sequences that encode this CDR3 too. This sequence joins TRBV5-1 and TRBJ2-1, with 12 bases that match TRBD2. Looked up from germline, CDR1 is SGHRS and CDR2 is YFSETQ. The CDR3 consists of 15 residues. The ends lost 0 bases at V and 9 bases at J; junction bases unmatched: 4. As DNA, the CDR3 is TGCGCCAGCAGCTTGGGACTAGCGGGAGTTAGTGAGCAGTTCTTC. As protein: CASSLGLAGVSEQFF. Variable domain in full (rest from reference TRBV5-1 and TRBJ2-1): KAGVTQTPRYLIKTRGQQVTLSCSPISGHRSVSWYQQTPGQGLQFLFEYFSETQRNKGNFPGRFSGRQFSNSRSEMNVSTLELGDSALYLCASSLGLAGVSEQFFGPGTRLTVL.

This clone was counted only a few times. The rearrangement joins TRBV18 to TRBJ2-4, with D maybe TRBD2 (5 bases). Trimming removed 2 bases from V and 2 bases from J, with 7 bases in between. The V gene's germline CDR1 is KGHSH and CDR2 LQKENI. This CDR3 spans 14 amino acids. The CDR3 DNA sequence: TGTGCCAGCTCACCAGAGGGTACCAAAAACATTCAGTACTTC. Its translation is CASSPEGTKNIQYF.

This clone has only a few counts. The chain employs TRBV9 and TRBJ2-3, with TRBD2 identical over 7 bases. This CDR3 has 17 residues. V trimming: 4 bases; J trimming: 0 bases; junction bases outside the gene matches: 11. Germline V CDR1 and CDR2: SGDLS, YYNGEE. The DNA of the CDR3 is TGTGCCAGCAGCCTCTCCCGGGATAGCGGGAGCACAGATACGCAGTATTTT. Its translation is CASSLSRDSGSTDTQYF.

A few counts support this clone. The chain employs TRBV2 and TRBJ2-7; D is uncertain. This CDR3 has 11 amino acids. Germline V gives CDR1 SNHLY, CDR2 FYNNEI. V lost 2 bases, J lost 6 bases, and 5 bases lay in between. The CDR3 protein is CASSEMFEQYF. DNA for the CDR3: TGTGCCAGCAGTGAAATGTTCGAGCAGTACTTC.

V usage is TRBV18 and J usage is TRBJ2-1; D gene ambiguous. The germline V gene encodes CDR1 KGHSH and CDR2 LQKENI. The CDR3 sequence is 16 residues long. The V end was cut by 3 bases, the J end by 0 bases, with 12 bases between. CDR3 bases: TGTGCCAGCTCACCTAGTTACGGTAGCTCCTACAATGAGCAGTTCTTC. Translation gives CASSPSYGSSYNEQFF.

This clone was counted only a few times. The chain uses TRBV5-1 and TRBJ2-3; a weak D match, TRBD1 (5 bases). V was pared by 6 bases and J by 1 base, with 18 bases between. The CDR3 contains 16 residues. CDR1 is SGHRS, CDR2 YFSETQ, per germline. The CDR3, as DNA: TGCGCCAGCATTCCCTTAACAGGAGTCGGCACAGATACGCAGTATTTT. This sequence encodes CASIPLTGVGTDTQYF.

This clone turned up a few times. The gene calls are TRBV6-1 and TRBJ2-4, with 11 nucleotides matching TRBD2. After removal of 1 base from V and 6 bases from J, the junction contained 2 bases not matched to a gene. Germline loops: CDR1 MNHNS, CDR2 SASEGT. This CDR3 region has 15 residues. The CDR3 DNA reads TGTGCCAGCAGTGAAGGACTAGCGGGACGAAACATTCAGTACTTC. Encoded protein: CASSEGLAGRNIQYF.

This clone was counted a few times. This rearrangement joins TRBV5-4 to TRBJ2-1; the D is unclear. This CDR3 is built from 13 residues. Between the trimmed V and J ends, which lost 5 bases and 8 bases, there was a span of 14 bases. Germline assignment: CDR1 SGHNT and CDR2 YYREEE (reference sequence). Here the CDR3 DNA reads TGTGCCAGCAGTGTAGAAGCTATGGATGAGCAGTTCTTC. As protein: CASSVEAMDEQFF. The full variable domain, its missing parts supplied by reference TRBV5-4 and TRBJ2-1, is ETGVTQSPTHLIKTRGQQVTLRCSSQSGHNTVSWYQQALGQGPQFIFQYYREEENGRGNFPPRFSGLQFPNYSSELNVNALELDDSALYLCASSVEAMDEQFFGPGTRLTVL.

The table lists this clone with a count of one. The chain joins TRBV29-1 to TRBJ1-2, with 10 positions matching TRBD1. V lost 3 bases, J lost 2 bases, and 3 bases stayed unmatched. The CDR3 runs 14 residues. Per germline, CDR1 SQVTM and CDR2 ANQGSEA. The CDR3 loop reads CSVETGQGNYGYTF. In DNA, the CDR3 is TGCAGCGTTGAGACGGGACAGGGGAACTATGGCTACACCTTC. Full variable domain (missing parts from reference TRBV29-1 and TRBJ1-2): SAVISQKPSRDICQRGTSLTIQCQVDSQVTMMFWYRQQPGQSLTLIATANQGSEATYESGFVIDKFPISRPNLTFSTLTVSNMSPEDSSIYLCSVETGQGNYGYTFGSGTRLTVV.

The rearrangement links TRBV9 to TRBJ2-7; TRBD2 matches at 11 bases. CDR3 length: 15 residues. V was pared by 1 base and J by 2 bases, with 2 bases of the junction left unmatched. The germline V gene encodes CDR1 SGDLS and CDR2 YYNGEE. DNA for the CDR3: TGTGCCAGCAGCGTATCGACTAGCGGGGCCTACGAGCAGTACTTC. Amino acid sequence: CASSVSTSGAYEQYF.

The rearrangement uses TRBV9 and TRBJ1-5; TRBD1 matches at 7 bases. CDR3 length equals 18 residues. The ends lost 5 bases at V and 3 bases at J; junction bases unmatched: 17. Germline V gene sequence: CDR1 SGDLS, CDR2 YYNGEE. This CDR3 reads CASRTRDRQKTHNQPQHF. CDR3 in DNA: TGTGCCAGCAGAACCCGGGACAGACAGAAGACTCACAATCAGCCCCAGCATTTT.

This chain links TRBV5-1 with TRBJ2-7; D unresolved. The CDR3 extends over 13 amino acids. Trimming removed 0 bases from V and 3 bases from J, with 7 bases in between. From germline, CDR1 is SGHRS and CDR2 YFSETQ. DNA for the CDR3: TGCGCCAGCAGCTTGGTTCCGGGCTACGAGCAGTACTTC. Translated, it gives CASSLVPGYEQYF.